The text below deals with one T cell receptor beta chain. The CDR3 sequence is 12 residues long. Germline V CDR1 and CDR2: MDHEN, SYDVKM. Deletions cut 8 bases from V and 9 bases from J, with 16 bases between. The sample is drawn from a study of cytomegalovirus exposure and HLA in healthy donors. In the study overall: Within an early data release were about 85 million unique TCRs drawn from HLA-typed donors.

Both 60 Vbeta primers and 13 Jbeta primers went into the PCR. TCRdb's table, derived via immunoSEQ multiplex PCR, lists solely in-frame clones and lacks some. The table includes about 130,000 clones, over 70% detected once. Healthy people donating bone marrow made up the donors. The material sequenced was PBMCs. The rearrangement uses TRBV28 and TRBJ1-2; maybe TRBD1 (5 bases). The clonotype originates from an older woman in good health and CMV-seropositive. CDR3 in amino acids: CASGSLGGRYTF. In DNA form, the CDR3 reads TGTGCCAGCGGCTCCTTGGGGGGACGCTACACCTTC.